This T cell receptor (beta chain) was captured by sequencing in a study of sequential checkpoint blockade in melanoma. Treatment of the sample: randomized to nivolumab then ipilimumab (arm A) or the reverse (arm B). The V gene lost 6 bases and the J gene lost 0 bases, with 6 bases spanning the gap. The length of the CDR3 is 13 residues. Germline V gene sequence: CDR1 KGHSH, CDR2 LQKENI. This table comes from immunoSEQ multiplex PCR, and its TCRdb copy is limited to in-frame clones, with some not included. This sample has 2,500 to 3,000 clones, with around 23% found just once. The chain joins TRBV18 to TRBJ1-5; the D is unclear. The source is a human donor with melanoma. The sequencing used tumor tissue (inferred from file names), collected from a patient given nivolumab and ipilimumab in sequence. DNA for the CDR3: TGTGCCAGCTCGGGTTATAGCAATCAGCCCCAGCATTTT. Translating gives CASSGYSNQPQHF.